The subject of this entry is one TCR beta chain. Its antigen remains unknown. The source of the sample is a study of T-cell memory formation after mild COVID-19. Overall study: The study found TCR clusters largely donor specific. Study-wide findings and caveats: There were some responding clones in pre-infection memory, which suggested that cross-reactive memory had joined. Among CD4+ contracting clones, most were CM and EM, and CD8+ ones EMRA.

TCRdb itself ran the 5' RACE reads through MiXCR, one entry per CDR3 protein. The sample contains under 300,000 distinct CDR3 sequences, more than 15% of which appear only once. Germline V CDR1 and CDR2: MNHNS, SASEGT. V dropped 3 bases and J dropped 7 bases, with 22 bases sitting between them. The CDR3 contains 17 residues. The chain recombines TRBV6-1 with TRBJ2-1; possible D gene TRBD1, 6 bases. The sequenced sample was PBMCs or a T cell subset sorted from them (not recorded which). The TCR was taken from a man between 18 and 35 years old who had mild COVID-19 (a few samples of this study predate the infection). Cell type and time point are not known. For the CDR3, the DNA is TGTGCCAGCAGTGACAGGGCTTTAGGGGGACGTCATAATGAGCAGTTCTTC. Its translation is CASSDRALGGRHNEQFF.